A selection of T cell receptor beta chains follows, all from one sample in a study of T-cell reconstitution after alpha-beta-depleted transplantation in children. Using its own MiXCR run on the PCR reads, TCRdb lists one record per CDR3 protein. The table includes around 500,000 distinct CDR3 sequences, around 12% detected once. The sample here was PBMCs from the stem cell graft donor, taken from the stem cell graft. These receptors all stem from a human donor who donated a stem cell graft to a child with combined immunodeficiency. Each CDR3 is given with its conserved first and last residue. Fields, in order: clone size, V gene, J gene, D gene, CDR3 protein, CDR3 DNA. D genes are given only for firm matches. Clone sizes are given selectively: once, few, many, or a class where the clone is expanded.

few	TRBV6-1	TRBJ1-3	NA	CASSDSSGNTIYF	TGTGCCAGCAGTGATTCTTCTGGAAACACCATATATTTT
many	TRBV20-1	TRBJ2-2	TRBD2	CSAELAGEVTGELFF	TGCAGTGCTGAACTAGCGGGAGAGGTCACCGGGGAGCTGTTTTTT
NA	TRBV15	TRBJ2-3	NA	CATSRKTGGSSTDTQYF	TGTGCCACCAGCAGGAAAACGGGCGGTTCTAGCACAGATACGCAGTATTTT
NA	TRBV30	TRBJ2-1	TRBD1	CAWSWDRERNEQFF	TGTGCCTGGAGTTGGGACAGGGAGCGCAATGAGCAGTTCTTC
few	TRBV12-3/TRBV12-4	TRBJ1-4	NA	CASSLRSQREKLFF	TGTGCCAGCAGTTTGAGGTCGCAACGTGAAAAACTGTTTTTT
NA	TRBV6-1	TRBJ2-7	TRBD2	CASSATSGSSREQYF	TGTGCCAGCAGTGCCACTAGCGGGTCCTCTCGGGAGCAGTACTTC
NA	TRBV4-3	TRBJ2-7	NA	CASSQEPGGRGEQYF	TGCGCCAGCAGCCAAGAACCGGGGGGCAGGGGCGAGCAGTACTTC
few	TRBV7-9	TRBJ1-5	NA	CASSPGGSGQPQHF	TGTGCCAGCAGCCCCGGGGGGTCGGGTCAGCCCCAGCATTTT
few	TRBV24-1	TRBJ2-3	TRBD2	CATSDLRTSGGNSVTDTQYF	TGTGCCACCAGTGACCTCCGGACTAGCGGGGGGAATTCGGTCACAGATACGCAGTATTTT
NA	TRBV6-5	TRBJ2-1	NA	CASSYPPYAPATHNEQFF	TGTGCCAGCAGTTACCCCCCCTATGCCCCGGCCACACACAATGAGCAGTTCTTC
NA	TRBV14	TRBJ2-7	NA	CASSQLGGRVSYEQYF	TGTGCCAGCAGCCAACTCGGGGGAAGGGTCTCCTACGAGCAGTACTTC
many	TRBV24-1	TRBJ2-1	TRBD2	CATSDRTSGSNEQFF	TGTGCCACCAGTGATCGGACTAGCGGGAGCAATGAGCAGTTCTTC
NA	TRBV12-3/TRBV12-4	TRBJ1-1	TRBD1	CASSLRGIGTEAFF	TGTGCCAGCAGTCTCAGGGGGATCGGCACTGAAGCTTTCTTT
many	TRBV20-1	TRBJ2-7	NA	CSARDLVDPYEQYF	TGCAGTGCTAGAGATTTGGTCGACCCCTACGAGCAGTACTTC
few	TRBV11-1	TRBJ2-7	NA	CASSFLLQGSSGTYEQYF	TGTGCCAGCAGCTTCCTCCTACAGGGATCTAGCGGAACCTACGAGCAGTACTTC
NA	TRBV11-3	TRBJ1-1	NA	CASRQLGNTEAFF	TGTGCCAGCAGACAACTCGGGAACACTGAAGCTTTCTTT
many	TRBV6-5	TRBJ2-7	NA	CASSYGGSYEQYF	TGTGCCAGCAGTTATGGGGGGTCCTACGAGCAGTACTTC
few	TRBV7-8	TRBJ2-7	NA	CASSLGVNGGSEQYF	TGTGCCAGCAGCTTGGGGGTGAATGGGGGCAGTGAGCAGTACTTC
many	TRBV18	TRBJ2-2	TRBD2	CASSPGLAGSTGELFF	TGTGCCAGCTCACCAGGACTAGCGGGATCGACCGGGGAGCTGTTTTTT
NA	TRBV2	TRBJ2-5	TRBD2	CASRGLSGVETQYF	TGTGCCAGCAGAGGTCTTAGCGGGGTGGAGACCCAGTACTTC
few	TRBV28	TRBJ2-1	NA	CASGTPGPKYNEQFF	TGTGCCAGCGGAACGCCGGGACCGAAATACAATGAGCAGTTCTTC
many	TRBV4-3	TRBJ2-3	NA	CASSQEEGTHSTDTQYF	TGCGCCAGCAGCCAAGAAGAAGGGACACATAGCACAGATACGCAGTATTTT
few	TRBV20-1	TRBJ1-4	TRBD1	CSAGLTGQSNEKLFF	TGCAGTGCTGGGCTGACGGGACAGTCTAATGAAAAACTGTTTTTT
many	TRBV6-1	TRBJ1-4	NA	CASSSAAQGVFEKLFF	TGTGCCAGCAGCTCCGCGGCACAGGGCGTTTTTGAAAAACTGTTTTTT
few	TRBV24-1	TRBJ2-3	NA	CATSDLRSPSTDTQYF	TGTGCCACCAGTGATTTGCGAAGCCCTAGCACAGATACGCAGTATTTT
NA	TRBV9	TRBJ2-4	NA	CGSSVEGLAKNIQYF	TGTGGCAGCAGCGTAGAGGGACTAGCCAAAAACATTCAGTACTTC
many	TRBV27	TRBJ2-7	NA	CASSLRGPSNYEQYF	TGTGCCAGCAGTTTACGGGGACCGAGTAACTACGAGCAGTACTTC
NA	TRBV9	TRBJ2-3	TRBD2	CASSVDSGSTDTQYF	TGTGCCAGCAGCGTAGATAGCGGGAGCACAGATACGCAGTATTTT
few	TRBV7-9	TRBJ1-1	NA	CASSLDGTLEAFF	TGTGCCAGCAGCTTGGACGGGACCCTCGAAGCTTTCTTT
NA	TRBV24-1	TRBJ2-3	NA	CATSDPQEGVTDTQYF	TGTGCCACCAGTGATCCCCAGGAGGGGGTCACAGATACGCAGTATTTT
NA	TRBV29-1	TRBJ1-2	NA	CSVEDRVGSYTF	TGCAGCGTTGAAGATCGCGTAGGGTCCTACACCTTC
once	TRBV4-3	TRBJ2-1	TRBD2	CASSQVLRGSGILDEQFF	TGCGCCAGCAGCCAAGTCCTTCGCGGTAGCGGGATCTTGGATGAGCAGTTCTTC
many	TRBV20-1	TRBJ2-2	NA	CSAREQGRTGELFF	TGCAGTGCTAGAGAACAGGGGAGGACCGGGGAGCTGTTTTTT
NA	TRBV11-2	TRBJ1-1	TRBD1	CASSLGDRGWNTEAFF	TGTGCCAGCAGCTTAGGCGACAGGGGGTGGAACACTGAAGCTTTCTTT
NA	TRBV15	TRBJ2-1	NA	CATSPLAELNEQFF	TGTGCCACCAGCCCACTCGCGGAACTCAATGAGCAGTTCTTC
NA	TRBV5-1	TRBJ1-2	TRBD1	CASSFGTEYYGYTF	TGCGCCAGCAGCTTTGGGACAGAATACTATGGCTACACCTTC
NA	TRBV4-3	TRBJ2-1	NA	CASSQGVGPGTAQFF	TGCGCCAGCAGCCAAGGGGTTGGGCCTGGGACGGCGCAGTTCTTC
NA	TRBV9	TRBJ2-2	TRBD1	CASSRPTGAGELFF	TGTGCCAGCAGCCGCCCGACAGGGGCCGGGGAGCTGTTTTTT
NA	TRBV21-1	TRBJ2-3	NA	CASSNYRDCTDTQYF	TGTGCCAGCAGCAATTACAGGGACTGCACAGATACGCAGTATTTT
many	TRBV6-4	TRBJ2-1	TRBD1	CASSQAQGVRNEQFF	TGTGCCAGCAGTCAAGCCCAGGGGGTCAGGAATGAGCAGTTCTTC
few	TRBV20-1	TRBJ2-7	TRBD1	CSARGQGVRGYEQYF	TGCAGTGCTAGGGGACAGGGGGTTAGGGGCTACGAGCAGTACTTC
few	TRBV20-1	TRBJ1-1	NA	CSAPGRGRFTEAFF	TGCAGTGCCCCCGGGCGGGGAAGGTTCACTGAAGCTTTCTTT
few	TRBV12-3/TRBV12-4	TRBJ1-2	NA	CASSFSGNYGYTF	TGTGCCAGCAGTTTTTCAGGAAACTATGGCTACACCTTC
many	TRBV24-1	TRBJ2-3	NA	CATSDPGTTDTQYF	TGTGCCACCAGTGATCCCGGGACTACAGATACGCAGTATTTT
few	TRBV9	TRBJ1-6	NA	CASSVEASNSPLHF	TGTGCCAGCAGCGTAGAAGCCAGCAATTCACCCCTCCACTTT
many	TRBV10-3	TRBJ2-1	NA	CAIRPSGLDEQFF	TGTGCCATCCGTCCCTCGGGATTGGATGAGCAGTTCTTC
few	TRBV12-3/TRBV12-4	TRBJ2-5	TRBD1	CASRYGTGETQYF	TGTGCCAGCAGATACGGGACAGGAGAGACCCAGTACTTC